Below, 22 T cell receptor beta chains from the same sample are listed, as sequenced in a study of T cell changes during pregnancy in multiple sclerosis. TCRdb keeps only in-frame clones here, not all; method: immunoSEQ multiplex PCR. The table includes approximately 110,000 clones, about 94% detected once. The sample in question was peripheral blood, obtained in the third trimester of pregnancy. These receptors all come from a female donor with multiple sclerosis, enrolled in a pregnancy study.

This chain links TRBV9 with TRBJ1-2; TRBD1 matches at 7 bases. Germline CDR1 reads SGDLS; CDR2 reads YYNGEE. V gave up 2 bases and J gave up 5 bases; unmatched junction bases: 15. The length of the CDR3 is 17 residues. The CDR3 nucleotides read TGTGCCAGCAGCGTCGGGGGCAGGGAGGACAGGTTATATGGCTACACCTTC. It is translated as CASSVGGREDRLYGYTF. Full variable domain (rest looked up from reference TRBV9 and TRBJ1-2): DSGVTQTPKHLITATGQRVTLRCSPRSGDLSVYWYQQSLDQGLQFLIQYYNGEERAKGNILERFSAQQFPDLHSELNLSSLELGDSALYFCASSVGGREDRLYGYTFGSGTRLTVV.

V is TRBV5-1 and J is TRBJ2-2; the D is unclear. CDR3 length equals 15 residues. CDR1 and CDR2 from the germline V gene are SGHRS and YFSETQ. Trimming pared 1 base from V and 0 bases from J, leaving 7 bases between. The CDR3, as DNA: TGCGCCAGCAGCTTGCTTTCCTCGAACACCGGGGAGCTGTTTTTT. Translation: CASSLLSSNTGELFF.

The chain has TRBV7-9 and TRBJ2-6; TRBD2 agrees at 7 bases. Germline V gives CDR1 SEHNR, CDR2 FQNEAQ (reference sequence). The CDR3 has 17 residues. With 5 bases clipped from V and 0 bases from J, the junction kept 7 bases outside the gene matches. For the CDR3, the DNA is TGTGCCAGCAGCCCTGGGGGGGGGTACTCTGGGGCCAACGTCCTGACTTTC. Translation: CASSPGGGYSGANVLTF.

The chain joins TRBV7-8 to TRBJ2-5; no clear D. The CDR3 is 13 amino acids. CDR1 is SGHVS, CDR2 FQNEAQ, per germline. With 2 bases removed from V and 4 bases from J, the gap between germline ends came to 8 bases. The CDR3 reads CASSLFSVETQYF. Written as DNA, the CDR3 is TGTGCCAGCAGCTTATTTAGTGTAGAGACCCAGTACTTC.

About this clone itself: One junction end disagrees with the germline gene, perhaps due to a read error. The chain recombines TRBV5-3 with TRBJ2-7; the match to TRBD1 covers 9 bases. TRBV5-3 is an open reading frame, and its role is uncertain. CDR3 length: 14 amino acids. The CDR3 loop is CARSRQGGPYELHF. The CDR3 DNA reads TGTGCCAGAAGCCGACAGGGGGGCCCCTACGAGCTCCACTTC.

The chain has TRBV30 and TRBJ1-3; a possible D gene is TRBD1 (6 bases). Per germline, CDR1 GTSNPN and CDR2 SVGIG (reference sequence). CDR3 length: 16 amino acids. V lost 6 bases and J 0 bases, leaving 18 bases between the germline ends. The CDR3 here is CACHQRDTVSGNTIYF. For the CDR3, the DNA is TGTGCCTGTCACCAGCGGGACACCGTCTCTGGAAACACCATATATTTT.

This clone was seen a single time. The chain carries TRBV5-6 and TRBJ1-5, with D maybe TRBD1 (5 bases). In germline, CDR1 is SGHDT, CDR2 YYEEEE. V dropped 4 bases and J dropped 0 bases, with 11 bases sitting between them. The CDR3 contains 15 residues. Here the CDR3 DNA reads TGTGCCAGCAGCCGGGGGGAACTTAGCAATCAGCCCCAGCATTTT. Protein product: CASSRGELSNQPQHF.

The CDR3 spells CASSQGTGTGGSGYTF. For the CDR3, the DNA is TGCGCCAGCAGCCAAGGAACCGGGACAGGGGGTTCGGGCTACACCTTC. J is TRBJ1-2 and V is TRBV5-1, with 11 bases aligning to TRBD1. CDR3 length: 16 amino acids. J lost 8 bases, V lost 4 bases, and 13 bases had no gene match. Germline V CDR1 and CDR2: SGHRS, YFSETQ. The variable domain in full, completed from reference TRBV5-1 and TRBJ1-2, reads KAGVTQTPRYLIKTRGQQVTLSCSPISGHRSVSWYQQTPGQGLQFLFEYFSETQRNKGNFPGRFSGRQFSNSRSEMNVSTLELGDSALYLCASSQGTGTGGSGYTFGSGTRLTVV.

The chain recombines TRBV5-4 with TRBJ1-4; 9 bases agree with TRBD1. Germline CDR1 reads SGHNT; CDR2 reads YYREEE (reference sequence). The CDR3 has 16 amino acids. Losses at the gene ends were 2 bases for V and 5 bases for J; bases not matched to a gene: 7. As DNA, the CDR3 is TGTGCCAGCAGCTTATCTTCCGGGACAGGGAATGAAAAACTGTTTTTT. As protein: CASSLSSGTGNEKLFF.

V gene TRBV7-9 combines with J gene TRBJ2-7; 9 bases agree with TRBD1. The CDR3 has 14 residues. Germline CDR1 and CDR2: SEHNR and FQNEAQ (reference sequence). V dropped 4 bases and J dropped 4; count of bases not matched to a gene: 5. This chain's CDR3 is CASSYGTGIYEQYF. CDR3 sequence (DNA): TGTGCCAGCAGCTACGGGACAGGGATTTACGAGCAGTACTTC.

This clone was counted once. V is TRBV6-1 and J is TRBJ2-1, with TRBD1 matching 10 bases. Germline V lookup: CDR1 MNHNS, CDR2 SASEGT. The CDR3 loop spans 13 amino acids. V lost 6 bases to trimming and J lost 7 bases; unmatched junction nucleotides: 3. The CDR3 bases are TGTGCCAGCAGAAAGGACAGGGGGAATGAGCAGTTCTTC. Translating gives CASRKDRGNEQFF.

The chain employs TRBV7-6 and TRBJ1-2; D not certain. CDR3 length: 12 amino acids. Germline CDR1 is SGHVS and CDR2 is FNYEAQ. Trimming took off 0 bases at V and 7 bases at J, with 6 bases between the two ends. This CDR3 is CASSLARGGYTF. The CDR3 DNA follows: TGTGCCAGCAGCTTAGCCCGGGGTGGCTACACCTTC.

Written as DNA, the CDR3 is TGTGCCAGCAGCTTAGTTCCAGCGGGCTACAATGAGCAGTTCTTC. Translation: CASSLVPAGYNEQFF. The chain is built from TRBV7-8 and TRBJ2-1; D is possibly TRBD2 (6 bases). The CDR3 sequence is 15 residues long. Germline V gene lookup returns CDR1 SGHVS and CDR2 FQNEAQ. V was cut by 1 base and J by 3 bases, with 10 bases left in between. Variable domain in full (rest from reference TRBV7-8 and TRBJ2-1): GAGVSQSPRYKVAKRGQDVALRCDPISGHVSLFWYQQALGQGPEFLTYFQNEAQLDKSGLPSDRFFAERPEGSVSTLKIQRTQQEDSAVYLCASSLVPAGYNEQFFGPGTRLTVL.

The CDR3 region is CASSRPGTGVMNTEAFF. CDR3 in DNA: TGTGCCAGCAGCCGACCCGGGACAGGCGTCATGAACACTGAAGCTTTCTTT. The J gene is TRBJ1-1, the V gene TRBV2; 8 bases map to TRBD1. The germline CDR1 and CDR2 sequences are SNHLY and FYNNEI. There are 17 residues in the CDR3. Trimming took 6 bases from V and 0 from J; bases not matched to a gene: 12.

Comments on this clone: The same CDR3 can be traced to other DNA sequences in this sample. This chain connects TRBV5-8 to TRBJ2-5, with TRBD2 matching over 9 bases. CDR3 length: 15 amino acids. Germline V lookup: CDR1 SGHTS, CDR2 YDEGEE. Germline trimming cut 2 bases from V and 4 bases from J; bases unmatched to any gene: 6. CDR3 amino acids: CASSLGGRAGETQYF. The CDR3 DNA sequence: TGTGCCAGCAGCTTAGGCGGGAGGGCCGGAGAGACCCAGTACTTC.

This chain joins TRBV27 and TRBJ2-1; 9 positions match TRBD2. Germline V gene data show CDR1 as MNHEY and CDR2 as SMNVEV (reference sequence). This CDR3 spans 17 amino acids. V dropped 6 bases and J dropped 1; count of bases not matched to a gene: 10. In DNA, the CDR3 is TGTGCCAGCAGGGGAAGTGGGCGGGAGGGGTCCTACAATGAGCAGTTCTTC. This gives the protein CASRGSGREGSYNEQFF.

The chain recombines TRBV30 with TRBJ1-2; 8 bases map to TRBD1. This CDR3 contains 16 residues. Losses at the gene ends were 4 bases for V and 6 bases for J; bases not matched to a gene: 16. Germline CDR1 and CDR2: GTSNPN and SVGIG (reference sequence). The CDR3 nucleotides read TGTGCCTGGATTCGAACCCGACAGGGGCGAGAAAATGGCTACACCTTC. Translating gives CAWIRTRQGRENGYTF.

The V and J genes are TRBV30 and TRBJ1-3; D might be TRBD1 (5 bases). CDR1 and CDR2 (germline): GTSNPN, SVGIG (reference sequence). CDR3 length: 12 amino acids. Trimming removed 2 bases at V and 8 bases at J, with 10 bases between. The CDR3 DNA sequence: TGTGCCTGGAGTTCGGGGGGTCACACCATATATTTT. Protein sequence: CAWSSGGHTIYF.

This chain links TRBV11-3 with TRBJ2-7; perhaps TRBD1 as D (6 bases). The CDR3 has 14 residues. Germline V gene sequence: CDR1 SGHNT, CDR2 YENEEA. V gave up 4 bases and J gave up 5 bases, with 15 bases separating them. The CDR3 region is CASSSGQPPNEQYF. The CDR3 region has the DNA TGTGCCAGCAGCTCCGGACAGCCTCCAAACGAGCAGTACTTC.

The rearrangement joins TRBV27 to TRBJ2-7; weak D call: TRBD2 (6 bases). V was pared by 5 bases and J by 5 bases, with 19 bases between. CDR3 length equals 15 residues. In germline, CDR1 is MNHEY, CDR2 SMNVEV (reference sequence). The DNA of the CDR3 is TGTGCCAGCAGTCCGCCTGGACTAAGTTCGAACGAGCAGTACTTC. It encodes CASSPPGLSSNEQYF.

The chain carries TRBV5-6 and TRBJ2-2; TRBD2 aligns across 15 bases. The CDR3 spans 17 residues. Germline trimming cut 4 bases from V and 4 bases from J; bases unmatched to any gene: 5. Germline V gene lookup returns CDR1 SGHDT and CDR2 YYEEEE. The CDR3 loop reads CASSPWTSGGATGELFF. CDR3 in DNA: TGTGCCAGCAGCCCCTGGACTAGCGGGGGGGCCACCGGGGAGCTGTTTTTT.

The CDR3 is CASSEGGDSIGSYGYEQYF. CDR3 coding DNA: TGTGCCAGCAGTGAAGGGGGAGATAGCATAGGTTCGTATGGGTACGAGCAGTACTTC. This chain uses TRBV6-1 with TRBJ2-7, with a tentative D call TRBD2 (5 bases). CDR1 is MNHNS and CDR2 is SASEGT in the germline V gene. Between the trimmed V and J ends, which lost 1 base and 4 bases, there was a span of 26 bases. CDR3 size: 19 residues.